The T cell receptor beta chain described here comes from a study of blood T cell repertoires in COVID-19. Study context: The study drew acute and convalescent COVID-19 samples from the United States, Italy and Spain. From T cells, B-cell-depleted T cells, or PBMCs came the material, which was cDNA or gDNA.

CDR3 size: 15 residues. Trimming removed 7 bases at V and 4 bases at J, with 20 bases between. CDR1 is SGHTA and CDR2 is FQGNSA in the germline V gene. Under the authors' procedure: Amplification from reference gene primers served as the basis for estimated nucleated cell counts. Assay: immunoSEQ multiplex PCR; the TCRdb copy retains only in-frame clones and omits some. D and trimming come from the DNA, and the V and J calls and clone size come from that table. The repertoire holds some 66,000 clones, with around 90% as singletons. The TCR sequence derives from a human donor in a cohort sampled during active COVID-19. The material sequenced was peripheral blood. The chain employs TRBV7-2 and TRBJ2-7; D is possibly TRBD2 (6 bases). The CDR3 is CASTLSRGSEYEQYF. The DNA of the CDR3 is TGTGCCAGCACCCTATCCCGGGGGTCGGAGTACGAGCAGTACTTC.